This T cell receptor (beta chain) originates from a study of blood T cell repertoires in COVID-19. About the study: Sample material is recorded as cDNA or gDNA derived from T cells, B-cell-depleted T cells, or PBMCs.

Original methodology: Estimated nucleated cell counts came from reference gene primer amplification. This table comes from immunoSEQ multiplex PCR, and its TCRdb copy is limited to in-frame clones, with some not included. V and J calls and clone size come straight from that table; D and trimming were deduced from the DNA. This sample yields tens of thousands of clones, of which just over 85% are seen a single time; around 3.2% belongs to the top ten. On this clone: Within the sample, other DNA sequences also encode this same CDR3.

Input material: peripheral blood. The clonotype originates from an elderly woman with acute or convalescent COVID-19.

CDR3 in DNA: TGTGCCAGCAGTTTTGCAGGCAACACTGAAGCTTTCTTT. Amino acids: CASSFAGNTEAFF. The chain couples TRBV12-3 or TRBV12-4 to TRBJ1-1; no clear D gene. The germline V and J ends were trimmed by 3 bases and 2 bases, with 7 bases remaining between them. The CDR3 loop spans 13 amino acids.